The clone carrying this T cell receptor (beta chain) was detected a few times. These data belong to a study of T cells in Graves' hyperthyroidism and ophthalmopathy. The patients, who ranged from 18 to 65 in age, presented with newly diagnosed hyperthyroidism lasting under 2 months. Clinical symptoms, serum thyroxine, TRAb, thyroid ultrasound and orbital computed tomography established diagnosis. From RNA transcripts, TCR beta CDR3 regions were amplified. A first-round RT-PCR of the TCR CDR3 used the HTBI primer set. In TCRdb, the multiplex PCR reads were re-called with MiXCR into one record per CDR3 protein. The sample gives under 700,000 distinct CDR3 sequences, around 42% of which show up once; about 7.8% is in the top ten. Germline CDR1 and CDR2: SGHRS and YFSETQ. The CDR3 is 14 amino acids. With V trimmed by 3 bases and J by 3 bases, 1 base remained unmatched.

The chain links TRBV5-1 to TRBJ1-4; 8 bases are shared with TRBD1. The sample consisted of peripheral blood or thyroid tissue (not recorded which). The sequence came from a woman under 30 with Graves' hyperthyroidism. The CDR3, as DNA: TGCGCCAGCAGCTCGGGACAGGCTAATGAAAAACTGTTTTTT. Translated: CASSSGQANEKLFF.